This TCR beta chain derives from a study of technical replicates of blood from several donors. Assay: immunoSEQ multiplex PCR; the TCRdb copy retains only in-frame clones and omits some. The sample records around 70,000 clones, 94% being singletons. Germline V gene lookup returns CDR1 MNHEY and CDR2 SVGAGI. This CDR3 is built from 11 residues. Trimming pared 6 bases from V and 8 bases from J, leaving 10 bases between. Sequenced sample: T cells isolated from PBMCs. The receptor comes from a human donor in good health. The chain is built from TRBV6-5 and TRBJ1-2, with D tentatively TRBD1 (6 bases). In DNA, the CDR3 is TGTGCCAGCAGGGGGGCAGACGGCTACACCTTC. It specifies CASRGADGYTF.